This T cell receptor beta chain is drawn from a study of blood T cell repertoires in COVID-19. Study details: Sites across the United States, Italy and Spain contributed samples from acute and convalescent COVID-19. PBMCs, B-cell-depleted T cells, or T cells provided the cDNA or gDNA that made up the material.

With respect to this clone: Other DNA sequences in the sample encode the same CDR3.

Per the original methods: Nucleated cell number was recorded as an estimate derived from reference gene primer amplification. The table came from immunoSEQ multiplex PCR; TCRdb's copy has only in-frame clones and leaves some out. V, J and clone size are those of that table, while D and trimming were read from the DNA. The repertoire includes 200,000 to 300,000 clones, roughly nine tenths of them detected once, and approximately 2.6% sits in the top ten. Before being deemed recovered, Cohort 3 donors had two negative PCRs, clearance, or symptom resolution. Trimming took 6 bases from V and 4 from J; bases not matched to a gene: 5. CDR3 length: 15 residues. Germline lookup yields CDR1 SGHTA and CDR2 FQGNSA.

The sequenced material came from PBMCs or T cells enriched from blood (not recorded which). The receptor comes from a young woman who had recovered from COVID-19. The rearrangement joins TRBV7-2 to TRBJ2-3; 12 bases align to TRBD2. The CDR3 nucleotides read TGTGCCAGCAGGCTAGCGGGAGGGCCGTCAGATACGCAGTATTTT. It codes for CASRLAGGPSDTQYF. Using reference TRBV7-2 and TRBJ2-3 for the parts outside the CDR3, the full variable domain is GAGVSQSPSNKVTEKGKDVELRCDPISGHTALYWYRQSLGQGLEFLIYFQGNSAPDKSGLPSDRFSAERTGGSVSTLTIQRTQQEDSAVYLCASRLAGGPSDTQYFGPGTRLTVL.